Below, one T cell receptor (beta chain) is given with its context. The data belong to a study of shared clonotypes between healthy human individuals. Sequenced by immunoSEQ multiplex PCR; TCRdb stores in-frame clones only, minus some. The data show about 2.1 million clones, around 93% seen once. Losses at the gene ends were 5 bases for V and 6 bases for J; bases not matched to a gene: 9. The CDR3 is 15 amino acids. Germline loops: CDR1 LNHDA, CDR2 SQIVND (reference sequence). The naive CD8 subset, CD45RO-negative cells positively selected for CCR7, excluded terminally differentiated effector memory CD45RA+ cells.

Specimen: naive CD8+ T cells from PBMCs. The receptor was derived from a young man in good health. Some clones in this sample may be carry-over from other donors' samples. V usage is TRBV19 and J usage is TRBJ1-2; 10 bases align to TRBD1. CDR3 in amino acids: CASSYFTGTGDGYTF. CDR3 nucleotide sequence: TGTGCCAGTAGTTACTTCACCGGGACAGGGGATGGCTACACCTTC.